A single sample gave rise to the 26 T cell receptor beta chains below, sequenced in a study of technical replicates of blood from a few donors. Here immunoSEQ multiplex PCR was the method, and the copy in TCRdb shows in-frame clones only, minus some. The data contain about 62,000 clones, about 90% of them singletons. The sequenced material came from PBMCs. These receptors all stem from a human donor in good health. Some clones in this sample may be carry-over from other donors' samples.

V gene TRBV5-8 combines with J gene TRBJ1-5; 7 nucleotides agree with TRBD1. The CDR3 covers 16 residues. The trim removed 5 bases at V and 5 bases at J, leaving 13 bases unmatched. Germline loops: CDR1 SGHTS, CDR2 YDEGEE. CDR3: CASSRRAADRHQPQHF. The CDR3 DNA follows: TGTGCCAGCAGTCGGCGGGCGGCGGACAGGCATCAGCCCCAGCATTTT. Looking up the rest from reference TRBV5-8 and TRBJ1-5 gives the full variable domain: EAGVTQSPTHLIKTRGQQATLRCSPISGHTSVYWYQQALGLGLQFLLWYDEGEERNRGNFPPRFSGRQFPNYSSELNVNALELEDSALYLCASSRRAADRHQPQHFGDGTRLSIL.

The V gene is TRBV5-1, the J gene TRBJ1-1; TRBD1 is a possible D gene (5 bases). V dropped 4 bases and J dropped 0 bases, with 13 bases sitting between them. CDR1 and CDR2 (germline): SGHRS, YFSETQ. The CDR3 spans 15 residues. The CDR3 DNA sequence: TGCGCCAGCAGCGGGGCTCAAGGTTTGAACACTGAAGCTTTCTTT. It specifies CASSGAQGLNTEAFF. Combining the CDR3 with reference TRBV5-1 and TRBJ1-1 gives the whole variable domain KAGVTQTPRYLIKTRGQQVTLSCSPISGHRSVSWYQQTPGQGLQFLFEYFSETQRNKGNFPGRFSGRQFSNSRSEMNVSTLELGDSALYLCASSGAQGLNTEAFFGQGTRLTVV.

The V gene is TRBV19, the J gene TRBJ2-3; D remains unclear. Trimming stripped 1 base from V and 0 bases from J, with 2 bases between. Germline-derived CDR1 and CDR2 are LNHDA and SQIVND (reference sequence). The length of the CDR3 is 13 residues. For the CDR3, the DNA is TGTGCCAGTAGTATAGCTAGCACAGATACGCAGTATTTT. Its translation: CASSIASTDTQYF.

This chain uses TRBV5-6 with TRBJ1-6; D may be TRBD1 (5 bases). The V end was cut by 0 bases, the J end by 6 bases, with 13 bases between. Germline V gene sequence: CDR1 SGHDT, CDR2 YYEEEE. The CDR3 totals 16 residues. The DNA for the CDR3 is TGTGCCAGCAGCTTGGGTTCAGGGTTCGGTAATTCACCCCTCCACTTT. Its translation: CASSLGSGFGNSPLHF.

The CDR3 bases are TGTGCTAGTGGCCTTGGGACAGCCTACGGTAACTATGGCTACACCTTC. Translating gives CASGLGTAYGNYGYTF. This chain connects TRBV12-5 to TRBJ1-2; TRBD1 agrees at 7 bases. Germline CDR1 is LGHNT and CDR2 is FRNRAP. The CDR3 runs 16 residues. Trimming took 6 bases from V and 1 from J; bases not matched to a gene: 11.

The J gene is TRBJ2-3, the V gene TRBV10-1; D is undetermined. The germline gives CDR1 WNHNN, CDR2 SYGVQD (reference sequence). The CDR3 is 14 amino acids. Trimming left V 6 bases short and J 7 bases short, with 17 bases between. The CDR3 nucleotides read TGCGCCAGCAGGAGACACGGTTCGCATAATACGCAGTATTTT. Residues: CASRRHGSHNTQYF.

The chain uses TRBV6-6 and TRBJ1-5, with D unresolved. This CDR3 is built from 13 residues. V was trimmed by 0 bases and J by 7 bases, leaving 7 bases between them. Germline V gene lookup returns CDR1 MNHNY and CDR2 SVGAGI (reference sequence). CDR3 coding DNA: TGTGCCAGCAGTTACTCGAGGGTACAGCCCCAGCATTTT. Its translation is CASSYSRVQPQHF.

The chain carries TRBV10-2 and TRBJ1-1; possibly TRBD1 for D (5 bases). This CDR3 spans 11 amino acids. V was trimmed by 6 bases and J by 3 bases, leaving 5 bases between them. The germline gives CDR1 WSHSY, CDR2 SAAADI. This CDR3 is CASSRDTEAFF. The CDR3 bases are TGCGCCAGCAGCAGGGACACTGAAGCTTTCTTT.

The rearrangement uses TRBV7-9 and TRBJ2-7, with D uncertain. Germline lookup yields CDR1 SEHNR and CDR2 FQNEAQ (reference sequence). This CDR3 has 16 residues. V lost 3 bases, J lost 5 bases, and 20 bases lay in between. The CDR3 DNA reads TGTGCCAGCAGCTTGGGTCAGAGGCAACTCCTGGACGAGCAGTACTTC. It yields the protein CASSLGQRQLLDEQYF.

J is TRBJ2-7 and V is TRBV27, with TRBD1 identical over 8 bases. The CDR3 is made up of 14 amino acids. J gave up 3 bases and V 0 bases, and 1 base lay outside the gene matches. CDR1 and CDR2 (germline): MNHEY, SMNVEV (reference sequence). In DNA, the CDR3 is TGTGCCAGCAGTTTATCGGGACAGGACTACGAGCAGTACTTC. Its protein product is CASSLSGQDYEQYF.

The V call is TRBV10-3, the J call TRBJ1-1; D not certain. Germline assignment: CDR1 ENHRY and CDR2 SYGVKD. CDR3 length: 14 amino acids. The V gene lost 4 bases and the J gene lost 2 bases, with 11 bases spanning the gap. CDR3 sequence: CAISVAQSNTEAFF. CDR3 nucleotide sequence: TGTGCCATCAGTGTCGCACAGAGTAACACTGAAGCTTTCTTT.

This rearrangement joins TRBV5-5 to TRBJ1-2, with D hard to call. V lost 4 bases and J lost 2, with 9 bases in between. Germline-derived CDR1 and CDR2 are SGHKS and YYEKEE (reference sequence). The CDR3 length is 13 residues. CDR3 amino acids: CASSTQLNYGYTF. CDR3 sequence (DNA): TGTGCCAGCAGCACACAGTTAAACTATGGCTACACCTTC.

This clone occurred a few times. The genes are TRBV6-5 and TRBJ1-4, with D possibly matching TRBD1 (5 bases). The CDR3 has 14 residues. V lost 6 bases to trimming and J lost 2 bases, with 10 bases between them. CDR1 and CDR2 from the germline V gene are MNHEY and SVGAGI. Here the CDR3 reads CASSPGWTNEKLFF. The CDR3 region has the DNA TGTGCCAGCAGCCCAGGGTGGACTAATGAAAAACTGTTTTTT.

By its share, this clone is medium-sized (0.01 to 0.1%). The chain has TRBV7-9 and TRBJ2-7; 8 bases are a match to TRBD1. V gave up 6 bases and J gave up 3 bases; unmatched junction bases: 4. The CDR3 runs to 13 residues. CDR1 SEHNR and CDR2 FQNEAQ come from the germline V gene (reference sequence). The CDR3 nucleotides read TGTGCCAGCAGTCTACAGGGGGACTACGAGCAGTACTTC. Translation gives CASSLQGDYEQYF.

This chain connects TRBV7-8 to TRBJ1-1; the match to TRBD1 covers 10 bases. With V trimmed by 6 bases and J by 11 bases, 6 bases remained unmatched. This CDR3 comprises 12 residues. Germline V gene lookup returns CDR1 SGHVS and CDR2 FQNEAQ. CDR3 amino acids: CASSWTGGIAFF. The CDR3 DNA sequence: TGTGCCAGCAGTTGGACAGGGGGTATCGCTTTCTTT.

The chain uses TRBV10-3 and TRBJ1-2, with a weak D call TRBD1 (5 bases). CDR1 and CDR2 (germline): ENHRY, SYGVKD. The CDR3 is 12 amino acids. The ends were cut back, 10 bases at V and 3 bases at J, with 12 bases in the middle. The CDR3 reads CATRGGDYGYTF. The DNA of the CDR3 is TGTGCCACAAGGGGAGGAGACTATGGCTACACCTTC.

The gene calls are TRBV18 and TRBJ2-2, with TRBD1 as a possible D gene (5 bases). The CDR3 is 16 residues long. CDR1 and CDR2 (germline): KGHSH, LQKENI. The V gene lost 3 bases and the J gene lost 5 bases, with 16 bases spanning the gap. DNA for the CDR3: TGTGCCAGCTCACCCGCCGGACATGGGGCAACCGGGGAGCTGTTTTTT. As protein: CASSPAGHGATGELFF.

The chain joins TRBV13 to TRBJ1-5; 7 bases align to TRBD1. The CDR3 consists of 21 residues. The germline gives CDR1 PRHDT, CDR2 FYEKMQ (reference sequence). The V gene end was trimmed by 1 base and the J gene end by 7 bases; junction bases not matched to a gene: 25. This chain's CDR3 is CASSLDSSTVPTTGYRQPQHF. The CDR3 DNA reads TGTGCCAGCAGCTTAGACAGTTCAACAGTGCCCACGACAGGGTATCGCCAGCCCCAGCATTTT.

This chain joins TRBV14 and TRBJ2-3; a weak D match, TRBD2 (6 bases). Trimming shortened V by 4 bases and J by 3 bases, and 14 bases separated the two germline ends. The CDR3 runs 15 residues. The V gene's germline CDR1 is SGHDN and CDR2 FVKESK. CDR3 bases: TGTGCCAGCAGCCGAAGGGACTTTCAGACAGATACGCAGTATTTT. It translates to CASSRRDFQTDTQYF.

The DNA of the CDR3 is TGTGCCAGCAGCCCCGGTGCGGGGCAGAACACTGAAGCTTTCTTT. Amino acids: CASSPGAGQNTEAFF. The chain couples TRBV5-4 to TRBJ1-1, with D possibly being TRBD1 (5 bases). Germline-derived CDR1 and CDR2 are SGHNT and YYREEE (reference sequence). Trimming took off 4 bases at V and 1 base at J, with 14 bases between the two ends. The CDR3 loop spans 15 amino acids.

This clone has just a few counts. This chain links TRBV2 with TRBJ1-1; TRBD1 agrees at 9 bases. This CDR3 comprises 14 residues. The V gene end was trimmed by 8 bases and the J gene end by 6 bases; junction bases not matched to a gene: 10. Germline CDR1 and CDR2: SNHLY and FYNNEI. Written as DNA, the CDR3 is TGTGCCAGCGGGGGGGGACAGGGACCTTCTGAAGCTTTCTTT. Protein sequence: CASGGGQGPSEAFF.

The chain recombines TRBV11-2 with TRBJ2-7, with 10 nucleotides matching TRBD2. CDR1 is SGHAT, CDR2 FQNNGV, per germline. J gave up 3 bases and V 3 bases, and 5 bases lay outside the gene matches. This CDR3 spans 15 amino acids. CDR3 amino acids: CASSFGLAEIYEQYF. CDR3 nucleotide sequence: TGTGCCAGCAGCTTTGGACTAGCGGAAATCTACGAGCAGTACTTC.

The CDR3 is CASSYGASYEQYF. The CDR3 nucleotides are TGTGCCAGCTCATATGGGGCCTCCTACGAGCAGTACTTC. The V and J genes are TRBV18 and TRBJ2-5; D is possibly TRBD1 (5 bases). The end of the DNA is better explained by TRBJ2-7, so the J call may be wrong. Germline CDR1 and CDR2: KGHSH and LQKENI. The CDR3 is 13 residues long.

The rearrangement links TRBV7-6 to TRBJ1-1; 10 bases fit TRBD1. Germline loops: CDR1 SGHVS, CDR2 FNYEAQ. V lost 2 bases and J lost 4; bases outside the gene matches: 13. The CDR3 sequence is 18 residues long. CDR3 in DNA: TGTGCCAGCAGCTTACACTTAAGACAGGGGGCGAGGGGCACTGAAGCTTTCTTT. It encodes CASSLHLRQGARGTEAFF.

CDR3 protein: CASSLQETYEQYF. DNA for the CDR3: TGTGCCAGCAGCCTACAGGAGACCTACGAGCAGTACTTC. The chain carries TRBV27 and TRBJ2-7; the D gene is possibly TRBD1 (5 bases). Trimming removed 6 bases at V and 2 bases at J, with 11 bases between. CDR1 is MNHEY, CDR2 SMNVEV, per germline (reference sequence). This CDR3 has 13 residues.

The chain employs TRBV5-6 and TRBJ1-5; D gene ambiguous. CDR3 size: 14 residues. V was clipped by 4 bases and J by 2 bases, with 10 bases between them. Germline V gene data show CDR1 as SGHDT and CDR2 as YYEEEE. The chain's CDR3 is CASSRIVGNQPQHF. DNA of the CDR3: TGTGCCAGCAGCCGAATAGTGGGCAATCAGCCCCAGCATTTT.